Below are 16 T cell receptor beta chains sequenced from a single sample in a study of blood T cell repertoires in COVID-19. Clones were read by immunoSEQ multiplex PCR, and TCRdb kept only the in-frame ones, dropping some. The table includes over 100,000 clones, just over 85% detected once. Specimen: peripheral blood. The receptors were gathered from a man aged 35-49 years with acute or convalescent COVID-19.

The rearrangement links TRBV19 to TRBJ1-4; no definite D call. V lost 8 bases and J lost 0, with 10 bases in between. The germline gives CDR1 LNHDA, CDR2 SQIVND (reference sequence). This CDR3 has 14 residues. The CDR3: CASRGGATNEKLFF. In DNA form, the CDR3 reads TGTGCCAGTCGGGGTGGGGCAACTAATGAAAAACTGTTTTTT.

The chain combines TRBV27 with TRBJ2-2; D is perhaps TRBD1 (6 bases). In germline, CDR1 is MNHEY, CDR2 SMNVEV (reference sequence). The length of the CDR3 is 14 residues. The V and J ends lost 3 bases and 3 bases respectively, with 8 bases between them. As DNA, the CDR3 is TGTGCCAGCAGTTTTGACAGGCACACCGGGGAGCTGTTTTTT. Its protein product is CASSFDRHTGELFF.

The V gene is TRBV5-1, the J gene TRBJ1-1; D uncertain. The CDR3 spans 15 residues. Germline V gives CDR1 SGHRS, CDR2 YFSETQ. Between the trimmed V and J ends, which lost 6 bases and 7 bases, there was a span of 22 bases. This CDR3 reads CASTRRGPLAVEAFF. In nucleotides, the CDR3 is TGCGCCAGCACCCGTCGTGGTCCTTTGGCCGTTGAAGCTTTCTTT.

The V and J genes are TRBV5-6 and TRBJ1-1; 10 bases line up with TRBD1. Per germline, CDR1 SGHDT and CDR2 YYEEEE. The CDR3 runs to 14 residues. V trimming: 2 bases; J trimming: 7 bases; junction bases outside the gene matches: 5. This CDR3 is CASSFGQGVGEAFF. The CDR3 nucleotides are TGTGCCAGCAGCTTCGGACAGGGGGTTGGTGAAGCTTTCTTT.

The gene calls are TRBV7-9 and TRBJ2-5, with TRBD2 matching 10 bases. Germline CDR1 is SEHNR and CDR2 is FQNEAQ (reference sequence). This CDR3 spans 14 amino acids. Trimming took 4 bases from V and 3 from J; bases not matched to a gene: 2. In nucleotides, the CDR3 is TGTGCCAGCAGCTCTAGCGGGGGAAAAGAGACCCAGTACTTC. Amino acid sequence: CASSSSGGKETQYF. Complete variable domain (other parts from reference TRBV7-9 and TRBJ2-5): DTGVSQNPRHKITKRGQNVTFRCDPISEHNRLYWYRQTLGQGPEFLTYFQNEAQLEKSRLLSDRFSAERPKGSFSTLEIQRTEQGDSAMYLCASSSSGGKETQYFGPGTRLLVL.

This clone was seen just once. DNA of the CDR3: TGCGCCAGCAGCGGAGAGGTGAACACTGAAGCTTTCTTT. Translated, it gives CASSGEVNTEAFF. The V call is TRBV5-1, the J call TRBJ1-1; no clear D. The germline V gene encodes CDR1 SGHRS and CDR2 YFSETQ. This CDR3 spans 13 amino acids. V gave up 4 bases and J gave up 0 bases, with 7 bases separating them.

The chain links TRBV6-5 to TRBJ2-3; 7 bases are a match to TRBD2. Germline values: CDR1 MNHEY, CDR2 SVGAGI. This CDR3 comprises 15 residues. V shed 4 bases and J 0 bases; nucleotides not matched to a gene: 4. Here the CDR3 reads CASSFSGTSTDTQYF. The CDR3 DNA follows: TGTGCCAGCAGTTTCAGCGGGACTAGCACAGATACGCAGTATTTT.

V gene TRBV30 combines with J gene TRBJ1-2; tentative D call: TRBD1 (5 bases). CDR3 length: 13 amino acids. The germline CDR1 and CDR2 sequences are GTSNPN and SVGIG (reference sequence). V was trimmed by 0 bases and J by 6 bases, leaving 11 bases between them. As DNA, the CDR3 is TGTGCCTGGAGTGTGCGGGGGTACGATGGCTACACCTTC. It encodes CAWSVRGYDGYTF.

The rearrangement joins TRBV7-9 to TRBJ2-3, with D possibly TRBD2 on 5 matching bases. This CDR3 has 12 amino acids. Germline CDR1 SEHNR, CDR2 FQNEAQ (reference sequence). The V gene lost 4 bases and the J gene lost 3 bases, with 5 bases spanning the gap. The CDR3 nucleotides are TGTGCCAGCAGCTGGACTACAGATACGCAGTATTTT. It is translated as CASSWTTDTQYF.

The chain carries TRBV6-2 or TRBV6-3 and TRBJ2-1; possible D gene TRBD2, 5 bases. The V end lost 5 bases, the J end lost 2 bases, and 16 bases lay between the germline ends. Per germline, CDR1 MNHEY and CDR2 SVGEGT. This CDR3 has 16 amino acids. Here the CDR3 reads CASSTRKGLPYNEQFF. The DNA of the CDR3 is TGTGCCAGCAGTACTAGGAAAGGGCTACCCTACAATGAGCAGTTCTTC.

This sequence joins TRBV18 and TRBJ2-3; no reliable D call. Per germline, CDR1 KGHSH and CDR2 LQKENI. The CDR3 contains 13 residues. V was shortened by 2 bases and J by 4 bases, with 7 bases between the two germline ends. In DNA, the CDR3 is TGTGCCAGCTCACCAGTCTCTCCAGATACGCAGTATTTT. Amino acid sequence: CASSPVSPDTQYF.

V gene TRBV3-1 (or the pseudogene TRBV3-2) combines with J gene TRBJ1-5; TRBD1 matches 7 bases. The ends lost 6 bases at V and 4 bases at J; junction bases unmatched: 3. This CDR3 is 13 amino acids long. Germline CDR1 LGHDT, CDR2 YNNKEL (reference sequence). The CDR3 DNA reads TGTGCCAGCAGTGGGACAGAGAATCAGCCCCAGCATTTT. This sequence encodes CASSGTENQPQHF.

The chain combines TRBV2 with TRBJ1-2; 8 nucleotides align to TRBD1. Trimming removed 2 bases from V and 4 bases from J; junction bases left unmatched: 3. The CDR3 totals 14 residues. Germline V gives CDR1 SNHLY, CDR2 FYNNEI. The CDR3: CASSEQGASYGYTF. The DNA of the CDR3 is TGTGCCAGCAGTGAACAGGGGGCTAGCTATGGCTACACCTTC.

The CDR3 DNA reads TGTGCCAGCAGCTTTGGACGGGGTGATACCGTTAGGGAGACCCAGTACTTC. It codes for CASSFGRGDTVRETQYF. This chain uses TRBV5-4 with TRBJ2-5; a weak D match, TRBD2 (5 bases). Germline V gene data show CDR1 as SGHNT and CDR2 as YYREEE (reference sequence). The V gene lost 2 bases and the J gene lost 5 bases, with 22 bases spanning the gap. The CDR3 is 17 amino acids.

V usage is TRBV29-1 and J usage is TRBJ1-3; D is ambiguous. Germline assignment: CDR1 SQVTM and CDR2 ANQGSEA. V gave up 4 bases and J gave up 0 bases, with 10 bases separating them. The CDR3 totals 14 residues. CDR3 DNA: TGCAGCGTTGGTTCGGGGAGCTCTGGAAACACCATATATTTT. Translated: CSVGSGSSGNTIYF.

This chain connects TRBV12-3 or TRBV12-4 to TRBJ2-1; D might be TRBD2 (5 bases). Trimming cost V 6 bases and J 3 bases, with 9 bases left between them. The CDR3 spans 13 residues. The DNA for the CDR3 is TGTGCCAGCAGACACGCGGGCTACAATGAGCAGTTCTTC. Encoded protein: CASRHAGYNEQFF.